The 10 T cell receptor beta chains reported below all come from one sample, sequenced in a study of T cells in Graves' hyperthyroidism and ophthalmopathy. TCR beta CDR3 regions were amplified from RNA. HTBI primers were employed in a first-round RT-PCR of the TCR CDR3. TCRdb ran MiXCR on the multiplex PCR reads and lists one entry per CDR3 protein. The sample carries 400,000 to 450,000 distinct CDR3 sequences, roughly 14% recorded once. The sample consisted of blood. These receptors all come from a man aged 18-30 years with Graves' ophthalmopathy.

The chain uses TRBV10-3 and TRBJ1-2; no clear D. The V and J ends lost 2 bases and 1 base respectively, with 17 bases between them. CDR1 is ENHRY and CDR2 is SYGVKD in the germline V gene. The CDR3 loop spans 17 amino acids. The CDR3 DNA is TGTGCCATCAGTGAGAAGGGTTACGAGGCGGTTAACTATGGCTACACCTTC. Encoded protein: CAISEKGYEAVNYGYTF.

This clonotype was seen many times. The gene calls are TRBV27 and TRBJ1-2; no reliable D call. The CDR3 covers 14 residues. Germline lookup yields CDR1 MNHEY and CDR2 SMNVEV (reference sequence). V lost 6 bases and J 4 bases, leaving 15 bases between the germline ends. CDR3 in DNA: TGTGCCAGCAGCGATACACTGGTCGGCTATGGCTACACCTTC. It encodes CASSDTLVGYGYTF.

This clonotype was detected only a few times. A much larger clone differs from this one at a single base, so this may be a read error. The chain's CDR3 is CATGDFAVAGESDTQYF. The CDR3 nucleotides read TGTGCCACCGGTGATTTCGCAGTAGCGGGAGAGTCAGATACGCAGTATTTT. V and J are TRBV24-1 and TRBJ2-3; TRBD2 agrees at 9 bases. The V gene's germline CDR1 is KGHDR and CDR2 SFDVKD. The CDR3 is 17 residues long.

This clonotype was recorded at least ten times. The chain has TRBV5-1 and TRBJ2-3, with D perhaps matching TRBD1 (6 bases). This CDR3 has 19 amino acids. Trimming pared 5 bases from V and 1 base from J, leaving 26 bases between. Germline-derived CDR1 and CDR2 are SGHRS and YFSETQ. CDR3 protein: CASRGMGHSLKGGTDTQYF. In DNA form, the CDR3 reads TGCGCCAGCAGAGGGATGGGACACAGTTTGAAGGGCGGCACAGATACGCAGTATTTT.

This sequence joins TRBV2 and TRBJ1-1, with D perhaps matching TRBD1 (5 bases). Deletions cut 2 bases from V and 4 bases from J, with 11 bases between. The CDR3 sequence is 14 residues long. CDR1 and CDR2 (germline): SNHLY, FYNNEI. The DNA of the CDR3 is TGTGCCAGCAGTGAACTGGGAGGGGTCACTGAAGCTTTCTTT. It specifies CASSELGGVTEAFF.

This clonotype has only a few counts. The DNA for the CDR3 is TGCGCCAGCAGATCCCGAGGAGCGGGGGGGTACAATGAGCAGTTCTTC. This codes for CASRSRGAGGYNEQFF. The chain carries TRBV10-2 and TRBJ2-1; 10 positions match TRBD2. Losses at the gene ends were 6 bases for V and 4 bases for J; bases not matched to a gene: 9. This CDR3 comprises 16 residues. In germline, CDR1 is WSHSY, CDR2 SAAADI.

This clonotype has more than one count but fewer than ten. The CDR3 region has the DNA TGCGCCAGCAGCCAGGGACAGGCGTACAATGAGCAGTTCTTC. It is translated as CASSQGQAYNEQFF. The genes are TRBV4-1 and TRBJ2-1, with TRBD1 matching 8 bases. This CDR3 comprises 14 residues. V lost 3 bases, J lost 4 bases, and 2 bases stayed unmatched. Germline-derived CDR1 and CDR2 are MGHRA and YSYEKL.

This clonotype was picked up many times. The V and J genes are TRBV7-9 and TRBJ1-1; unclear D gene. CDR3 size: 11 residues. The germline V gene has CDR1 SEHNR and CDR2 FQNEAQ (reference sequence). Trimming shortened V by 8 bases and J by 0 bases, and 4 bases separated the two germline ends. The CDR3: CASGLNTEAFF. The DNA of the CDR3 is TGTGCCAGCGGGCTGAACACTGAAGCTTTCTTT.

Worth noting for this clonotype: This sequence may be a read error, since a much larger clone differs from it by one base. The J gene is TRBJ2-7, the V gene TRBV6-1, with D unresolved. This CDR3 region has 15 residues. CDR1 is MNHNS and CDR2 is SASEGT in the germline V gene. The CDR3 nucleotides are TGTGCCGGCAGTGATAATATCCCCCCAGCCTACGAGCAGTACTTC. Translation gives CAGSDNIPPAYEQYF.

The table lists this clonotype with a few counts. The rearrangement uses TRBV29-1 and TRBJ2-2; tentatively, D is TRBD2 (5 bases). There are 11 residues in the CDR3. Germline-derived CDR1 and CDR2 are SQVTM and ANQGSEA. Trimming removed 4 bases at V and 6 bases at J, with 6 bases between. The chain's CDR3 is CSVGGAGELFF. The CDR3 bases are TGCAGCGTTGGGGGAGCCGGGGAGCTGTTTTTT.